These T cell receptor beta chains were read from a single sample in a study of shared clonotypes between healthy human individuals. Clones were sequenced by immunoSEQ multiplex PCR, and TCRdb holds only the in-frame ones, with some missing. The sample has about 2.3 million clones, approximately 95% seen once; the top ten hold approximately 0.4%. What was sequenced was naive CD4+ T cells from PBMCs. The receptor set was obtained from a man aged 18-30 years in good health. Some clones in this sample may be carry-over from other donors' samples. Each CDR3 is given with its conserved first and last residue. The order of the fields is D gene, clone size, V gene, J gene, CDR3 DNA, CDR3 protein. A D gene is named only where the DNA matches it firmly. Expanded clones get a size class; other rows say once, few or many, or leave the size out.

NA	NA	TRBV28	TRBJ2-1	TGTGCCAGCAGTCCGTTTTGGACGGTTAGCTCCTACAATGAGCAGTTCTTC	CASSPFWTVSSYNEQFF
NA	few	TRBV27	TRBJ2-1	TGTGCCAGCAGTTTCAGGGTGGGGTCCTACAATGAGCAGTTCTTC	CASSFRVGSYNEQFF
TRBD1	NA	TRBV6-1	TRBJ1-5	TGTGCCAGCAGTCGACAGGGGAGCAATCAGCCCCAGCATTTT	CASSRQGSNQPQHF
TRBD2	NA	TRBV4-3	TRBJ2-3	TGCGCCAGCAGCCAAGAGGGGCGGGAGGGGTATACGCAGTATTTT	CASSQEGREGYTQYF
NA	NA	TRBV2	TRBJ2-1	TGTGCCAGCAGTGAAGGGGTTGCCTACAATGAGCAGTTCTTC	CASSEGVAYNEQFF
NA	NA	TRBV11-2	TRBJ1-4	TGTGCCAGCAGCGGGCATAGCGGGGGCAATGAAAAACTGTTTTTT	CASSGHSGGNEKLFF
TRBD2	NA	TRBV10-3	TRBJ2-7	TGTGCCATCAGTGAAGGCGGGACTAGTGGCTACGAGCAGTACTTC	CAISEGGTSGYEQYF
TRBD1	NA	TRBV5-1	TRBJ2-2	TGCGCCAGCAGCTTGGAACAGGGGGCGAGCGGGGAGCTGTTTTTT	CASSLEQGASGELFF
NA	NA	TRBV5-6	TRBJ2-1	TGTGCCAGCAGCTTGTCCGGGACATTCCGAGTGGATCCGGAGTTCTTC	CASSLSGTFRVDPEFF
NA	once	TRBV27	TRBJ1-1	TGTGCCAGCAGCCCCCAGGGTAGGGGCATCGCTGAAGCTTTCTTT	CASSPQGRGIAEAFF
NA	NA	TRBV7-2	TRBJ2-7	TGTGCCAGCAGCTTAGACTCAGTACTCTACGAGCAGTACTTC	CASSLDSVLYEQYF
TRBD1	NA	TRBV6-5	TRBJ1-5	TGTGCCAGCAGTCAGACAGGGGTTCGGAATCAGCCCCAGCATTTT	CASSQTGVRNQPQHF
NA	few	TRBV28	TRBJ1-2	TGTGCCAGCAGTTTTGTTGCCAGGGTGATCTATGGCTACACCTTC	CASSFVARVIYGYTF
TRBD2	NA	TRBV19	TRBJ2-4	TGTGCCAGTAGTATTCAGCGTAGCGGGAGTCTAATGGGGGCCAAAAACATTCAGTACTTC	CASSIQRSGSLMGAKNIQYF
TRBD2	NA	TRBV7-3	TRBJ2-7	TGTGCCAGCAGCTTAACAGCTAGCGGGGCGTCCTACGAGCAGTACTTC	CASSLTASGASYEQYF
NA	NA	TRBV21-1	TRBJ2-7	TGTGCCAGCAGCAAGGGCGGGGGGAGGTACGAGCAGTACTTC	CASSKGGGRYEQYF
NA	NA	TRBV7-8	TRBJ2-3	TGTGCCAGCAGCCCAGGGCGGACTAGCACAGATACGCAGTATTTT	CASSPGRTSTDTQYF
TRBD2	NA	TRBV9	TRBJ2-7	TGTGCCAGCAGCGTCGGGACTAGCGGGGTCAACTACGAGCAGTACTTC	CASSVGTSGVNYEQYF
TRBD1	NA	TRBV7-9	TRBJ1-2	TGTGCCAGCAGCCCCGTCACGACCGGGACAGGGCTTGGCTACACCTTC	CASSPVTTGTGLGYTF
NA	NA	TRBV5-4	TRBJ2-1	TGTGCCAGCAGCTTAGACTCCCGAAGCTCCTACAATGAGCAGTTCTTC	CASSLDSRSSYNEQFF
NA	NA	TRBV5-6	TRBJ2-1	TGTGCCAGCAGCTGGGGGGAGACAGTTTACAATGAGCAGTTCTTC	CASSWGETVYNEQFF
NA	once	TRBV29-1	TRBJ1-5	TGCAGCGTTGCGCTCGCGGGGGATCAGCCCCAGCATTTT	CSVALAGDQPQHF
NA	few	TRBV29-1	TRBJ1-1	TGCAGCGTTGAAGATGGAAAGGATGGGGACACTGAAGCTTTCTTT	CSVEDGKDGDTEAFF
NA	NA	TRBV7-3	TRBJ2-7	TGTGCCAGCAGCCCCAGCAGAAGGGGGTTCCACGAGCAGTACTTC	CASSPSRRGFHEQYF
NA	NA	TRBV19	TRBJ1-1	TGTGCCAGTAGTAGACGGGATGTGGTTGGGGAAGCTTTCTTT	CASSRRDVVGEAFF
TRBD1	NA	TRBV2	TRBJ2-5	TGTGCCAGCACCCCAGGGGGAGCGGAGACCCAGTACTTC	CASTPGGAETQYF
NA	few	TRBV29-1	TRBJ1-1	TGCAGCGTTGAGGAAGAAGCTTTCTTT	CSVEEEAFF
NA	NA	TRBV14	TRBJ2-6	TGTGCCAGCAGCCTCGACAGGACCAACGTCCTGACTTTC	CASSLDRTNVLTF
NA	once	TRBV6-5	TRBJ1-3	TGTGCCAGCAGGACGGGACGCAACTCTGGAAACACCATATATTTT	CASRTGRNSGNTIYF
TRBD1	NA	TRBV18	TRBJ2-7	TGTGCCAGCTCACCATACTCAGGGGGCCTCAACGAGCAGTACTTC	CASSPYSGGLNEQYF
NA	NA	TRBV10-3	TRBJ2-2	TGTGCCATCAGTGGGGTGTCCACCGGGGAGCTGTTTTTT	CAISGVSTGELFF
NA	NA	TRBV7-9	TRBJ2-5	TGTGCCAGCAGCTTAGTCGGGGCTGAGACCCAGTACTTC	CASSLVGAETQYF
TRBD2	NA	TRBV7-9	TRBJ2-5	TGTGCCAGCAGCTTTGGACTAGCGGGATGGACCCAGTACTTC	CASSFGLAGWTQYF